The entry below gives a single T cell receptor beta chain sequence along with its context. A sample-barcoded 5' primer and a J-beta primer mix were used in a second PCR of roughly 6 to 11 cycles. Using its own MiXCR run on the 5' RACE reads, TCRdb lists one record per CDR3 protein. Of 1.5 million to 2 million distinct CDR3 sequences listed, 28% are singletons. V lost 6 bases and J 3 bases, leaving 18 bases between the germline ends. The CDR3 sequence is 15 residues long. This specimen comes from a study of blood T cells in healthy people across ages. This clonotype originated in a woman in her 30s in good health. Sequenced input: blood. This chain joins TRBV12-3 or TRBV12-4 and TRBJ2-7; D tentatively fits TRBD1 or TRBD2 (5 bases each). CDR3 in DNA: TGTGCCAGCAGCATGGGGCCGGGGCGCGGCTACGAGCAGTACTTC. Translated: CASSMGPGRGYEQYF.